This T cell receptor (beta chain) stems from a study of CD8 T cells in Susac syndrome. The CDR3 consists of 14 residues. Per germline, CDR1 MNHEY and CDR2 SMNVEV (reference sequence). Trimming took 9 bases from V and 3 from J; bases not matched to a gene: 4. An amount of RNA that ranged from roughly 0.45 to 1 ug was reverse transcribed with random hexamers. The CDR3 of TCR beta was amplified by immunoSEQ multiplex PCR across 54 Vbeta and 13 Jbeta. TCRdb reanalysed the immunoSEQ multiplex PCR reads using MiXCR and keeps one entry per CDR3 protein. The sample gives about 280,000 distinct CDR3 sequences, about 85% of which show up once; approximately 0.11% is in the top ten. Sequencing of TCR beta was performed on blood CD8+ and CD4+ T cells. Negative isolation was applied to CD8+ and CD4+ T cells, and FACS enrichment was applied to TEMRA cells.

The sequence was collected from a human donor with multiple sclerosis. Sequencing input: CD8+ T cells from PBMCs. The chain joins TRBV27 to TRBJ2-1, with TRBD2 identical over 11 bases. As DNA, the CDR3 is TGTGCCAGTGCCGGGACTAGCGGCTACAATGAGCAGTTCTTC. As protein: CASAGTSGYNEQFF.